The 7 T cell receptor beta chains below all came from one sample that was sequenced in a study of CD8+CD57+ T cells in acquired aplastic anemia. Profiling of TCR beta VDJ combinations and CDR3 sequences used genomic DNA as template. One entry per CDR3 protein, called by TCRdb with MiXCR from the reads. The sample shows a few hundred thousand distinct CDR3 sequences, roughly 55% of them seen only once. Material for sequencing was sorted CD4+, CD8+, or CD8+CD57+ T cells (not recorded which) from PBMCs. These receptors all come from a human donor in good health.

This clonotype appeared many times. The chain recombines TRBV6-4 with TRBJ2-1, with a possible D match to TRBD2 (5 bases). Trimming stripped 4 bases from V and 2 bases from J, with 12 bases between. The CDR3 loop spans 15 amino acids. Germline V gene sequence: CDR1 MRHNA, CDR2 SNTAGT. CDR3: CASSGGASTYNEQFF. CDR3 nucleotide sequence: TGTGCCAGCAGTGGGGGAGCTAGCACCTACAATGAGCAGTTCTTC.

CDR3 residues: CATRDRDSYNEQFF. In nucleotides, the CDR3 is TGTGCCACAAGGGATCGGGACAGTTACAATGAGCAGTTCTTC. The chain uses TRBV24-1 and TRBJ2-1; 7 nucleotides line up with TRBD1. Germline lookup yields CDR1 KGHDR and CDR2 SFDVKD. After removal of 10 bases from V and 4 bases from J, the junction contained 9 bases not matched to a gene. This CDR3 spans 14 amino acids.

Only a few counts were recorded for this clonotype. V usage is TRBV19 and J usage is TRBJ2-7; no clear D gene. The germline V gene has CDR1 LNHDA and CDR2 SQIVND (reference sequence). Trimming took off 2 bases at V and 1 base at J, with 6 bases between the two ends. This CDR3 is built from 13 residues. Written as DNA, the CDR3 is TGTGCCAGTAGTATACCCCAGTCCTACGAGCAGTACTTC. Amino acids: CASSIPQSYEQYF. The full variable domain, with the rest looked up from reference TRBV19 and TRBJ2-7, is DGGITQSPKYLFRKEGQNVTLSCEQNLNHDAMYWYRQDPGQGLRLIYYSQIVNDFQKGDIAEGYSVSREKKESFPLTVTSAQKNPTAFYLCASSIPQSYEQYFGPGTRLTVT.

V usage is TRBV12-3 or TRBV12-4 and J usage is TRBJ1-4; no firm D call. Trimming pared 6 bases from V and 10 bases from J, leaving 12 bases between. The CDR3 spans 12 residues. In DNA form, the CDR3 reads TGTGCCAGCAGGGAAGTACGGGGAAAACTGTTTTTT. Translated, it gives CASREVRGKLFF.

This clonotype was found many times. The chain recombines TRBV19 with TRBJ1-2, with D hard to call. The germline CDR1 and CDR2 sequences are LNHDA and SQIVND (reference sequence). V lost 3 bases, J lost 4 bases, and 15 bases lay in between. The CDR3 length is 15 residues. The CDR3 sequence: CASSIRSGGFYGYTF. The DNA of the CDR3 is TGTGCCAGTAGTATTCGGTCAGGAGGGTTCTATGGCTACACCTTC.

This chain links TRBV6-6 with TRBJ2-7; D tentatively fits TRBD1 or TRBD2 (5 bases each). The germline CDR1 and CDR2 sequences are MNHNY and SVGAGI (reference sequence). CDR3 length equals 16 residues. With 4 bases removed from V and 5 bases from J, the gap between germline ends came to 21 bases. CDR3 loop: CASSSMGVGPDDEQYF. CDR3 nucleotides: TGTGCCAGCAGTTCGATGGGGGTCGGCCCTGACGACGAGCAGTACTTC.

This clonotype was counted at least ten times. V and J are TRBV7-9 and TRBJ1-5; weak D call: TRBD1 (5 bases). The CDR3 contains 14 residues. The V end lost 8 bases, the J end lost 2 bases, and 13 bases lay between the germline ends. Germline loops: CDR1 SEHNR, CDR2 FQNEAQ (reference sequence). CDR3 loop: CASGSGGGNQPQHF. The DNA of the CDR3 is TGTGCCAGCGGGTCAGGAGGGGGCAATCAGCCCCAGCATTTT. Based on the CDR3 plus reference TRBV7-9 and TRBJ1-5, the full variable domain is DTGVSQNPRHKITKRGQNVTFRCDPISEHNRLYWYRQTLGQGPEFLTYFQNEAQLEKSRLLSDRFSAERPKGSFSTLEIQRTEQGDSAMYLCASGSGGGNQPQHFGDGTRLSIL.